This T cell receptor beta chain was recovered during a study of CD8 T cell repertoires and HIV-1 epitope variants. Study context: Control wells had CMV/EBV/flu peptides, negative Ebola AY9, or no peptide. Tested: three Gag epitope families, Nef HW9 and YT9.

Trimming cost V 5 bases and J 5 bases, with 13 bases left between them. Germline-derived CDR1 and CDR2 are SGHDT and YYEEEE. The CDR3 runs 13 residues. A word on this clone: The antigen is unknown.

The table came from immunoSEQ multiplex PCR; TCRdb's copy has only in-frame clones and leaves some out. The sample comprises roughly 4,000 clones, 65% to 70% of which are singletons, and roughly 45% rests with the top ten. The sequencing input was cultured CD8+ T cells derived from PBMCs. The rearrangement joins TRBV5-6 to TRBJ1-1, with a possible D match to TRBD1 (6 bases). The sequence was obtained from a male donor with HIV. The CDR3 region has the DNA TGTGCCAGCAGGGAGCAAGGGGGTACTGAAGCTTTCTTT. Translation: CASREQGGTEAFF.